The clone carrying this T cell receptor (beta chain) was found many times. Antigen unknown. This record belongs to a study of T cells in Graves' hyperthyroidism and ophthalmopathy. Findings and caveats of the study: In the blood, most expanded thyroid clonotypes above 0.001 appeared as well.

V gave up 5 bases and J gave up 0 bases, with 8 bases separating them. The CDR3 runs 14 residues. Germline values: CDR1 DFQATT, CDR2 SNEGSKA (reference sequence). Absence of ophthalmopathy progression within 18 months defined stable Graves' hyperthyroidism. The investigators amplified TCR beta CDR3 regions from RNA transcripts. HTBI primers drove first-round RT-PCR of the TCR CDR3. TCRdb re-derived calls from the multiplex PCR reads in MiXCR, one entry per CDR3 protein. The sample lists about 350,000 distinct CDR3 sequences, about 15% occurring once. The sequencing sample was made of blood. This chain connects TRBV20-1 to TRBJ2-6; D may be TRBD1 (6 bases). The sequence came from a woman aged 30 to 39 with Graves' hyperthyroidism. The CDR3 nucleotides read TGCAGTGCTCCGACAGGCTCTGGGGCCAACGTCCTGACTTTC. Its translation is CSAPTGSGANVLTF.